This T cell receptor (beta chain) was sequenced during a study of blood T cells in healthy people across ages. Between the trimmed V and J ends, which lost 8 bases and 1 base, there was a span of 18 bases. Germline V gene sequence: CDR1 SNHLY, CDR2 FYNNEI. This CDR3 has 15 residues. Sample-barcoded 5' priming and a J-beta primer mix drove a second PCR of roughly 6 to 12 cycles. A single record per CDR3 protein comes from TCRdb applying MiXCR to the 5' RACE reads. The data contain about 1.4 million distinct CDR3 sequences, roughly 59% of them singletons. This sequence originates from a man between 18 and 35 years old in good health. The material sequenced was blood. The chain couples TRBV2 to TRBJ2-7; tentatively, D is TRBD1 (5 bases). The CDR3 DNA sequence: TGTGCCAGCCAACAGGCGGTTATCCAGTCCTACGAGCAGTACTTC. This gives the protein CASQQAVIQSYEQYF.